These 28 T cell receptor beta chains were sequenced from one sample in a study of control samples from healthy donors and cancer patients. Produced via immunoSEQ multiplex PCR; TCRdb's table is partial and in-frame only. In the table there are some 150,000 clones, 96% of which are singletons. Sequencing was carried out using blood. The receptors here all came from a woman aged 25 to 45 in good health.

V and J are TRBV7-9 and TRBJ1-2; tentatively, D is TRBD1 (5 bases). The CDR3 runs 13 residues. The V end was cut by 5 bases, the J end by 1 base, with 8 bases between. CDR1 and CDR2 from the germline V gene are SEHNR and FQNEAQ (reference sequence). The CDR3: CASSPGINYGYTF. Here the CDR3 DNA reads TGTGCCAGCAGCCCAGGGATTAACTATGGCTACACCTTC.

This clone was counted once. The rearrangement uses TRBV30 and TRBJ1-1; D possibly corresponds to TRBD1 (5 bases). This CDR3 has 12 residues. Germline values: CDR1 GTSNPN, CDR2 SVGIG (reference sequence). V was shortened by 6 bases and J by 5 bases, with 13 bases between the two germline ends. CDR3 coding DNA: TGTGCCTGTGCCCTTTGGGGGACTGAAGCTTTCTTT. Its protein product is CACALWGTEAFF.

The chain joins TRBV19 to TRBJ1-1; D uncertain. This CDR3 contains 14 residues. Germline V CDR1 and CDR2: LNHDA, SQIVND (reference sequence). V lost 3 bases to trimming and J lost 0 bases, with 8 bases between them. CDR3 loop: CASSMRNMNTEAFF. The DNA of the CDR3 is TGTGCCAGTAGTATGAGGAACATGAACACTGAAGCTTTCTTT.

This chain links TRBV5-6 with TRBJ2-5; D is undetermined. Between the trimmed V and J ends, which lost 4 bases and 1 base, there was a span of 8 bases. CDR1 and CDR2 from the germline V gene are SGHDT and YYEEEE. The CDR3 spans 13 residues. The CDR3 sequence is CASSRTAQETQYF. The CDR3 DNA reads TGTGCCAGCAGCAGGACGGCCCAAGAGACCCAGTACTTC.

Here the CDR3 reads CASSLGAYNEQFF. CDR3 nucleotides: TGTGCCAGCAGCCTGGGGGCCTACAATGAGCAGTTCTTC. The rearrangement links TRBV2 to TRBJ2-1, with D perhaps being TRBD1 or TRBD2 (5 bases each). Germline lookup yields CDR1 SNHLY and CDR2 FYNNEI. The CDR3 sequence is 13 residues long. The V end lost 6 bases, the J end lost 2 bases, and 8 bases lay between the germline ends.

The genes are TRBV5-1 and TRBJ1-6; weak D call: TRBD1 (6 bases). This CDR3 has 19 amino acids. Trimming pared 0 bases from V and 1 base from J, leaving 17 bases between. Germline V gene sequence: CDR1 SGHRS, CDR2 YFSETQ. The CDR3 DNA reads TGCGCCAGCAGCTTGGCCGAGGGGGTATCGAGTTCCTATAATTCACCCCTCCACTTT. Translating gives CASSLAEGVSSSYNSPLHF.

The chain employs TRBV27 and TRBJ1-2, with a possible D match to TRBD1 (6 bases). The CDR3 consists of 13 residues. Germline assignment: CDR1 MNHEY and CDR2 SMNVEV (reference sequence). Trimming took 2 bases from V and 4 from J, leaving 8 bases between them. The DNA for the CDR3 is TGTGCCAGCAGTTTAACAGGGTCCTATGGCTACACCTTC. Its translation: CASSLTGSYGYTF.

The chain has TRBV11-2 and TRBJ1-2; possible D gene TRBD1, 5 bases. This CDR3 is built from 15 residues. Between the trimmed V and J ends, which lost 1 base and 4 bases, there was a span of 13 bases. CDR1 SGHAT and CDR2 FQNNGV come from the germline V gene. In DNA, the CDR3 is TGTGCCAGCAGCTTAGTACAGGTCCCTGTCTATGGCTACACCTTC. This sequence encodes CASSLVQVPVYGYTF.

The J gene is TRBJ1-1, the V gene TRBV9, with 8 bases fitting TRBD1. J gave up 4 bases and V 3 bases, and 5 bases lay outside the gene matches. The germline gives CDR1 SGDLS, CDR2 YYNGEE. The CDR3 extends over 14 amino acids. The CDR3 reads CASSGTGTATEAFF. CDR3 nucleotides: TGTGCCAGCAGCGGGACAGGGACAGCCACTGAAGCTTTCTTT.

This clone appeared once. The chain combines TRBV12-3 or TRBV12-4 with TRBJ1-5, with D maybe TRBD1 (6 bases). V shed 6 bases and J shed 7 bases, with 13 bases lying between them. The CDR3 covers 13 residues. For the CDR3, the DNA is TGTGCCAGCAGCTACAGGGCCAAACAGCCCCAGCATTTT. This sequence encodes CASSYRAKQPQHF.

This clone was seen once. CDR3 DNA sequence: TGTGCCAGCAGTGCCCTAAATCAGGGAAACACCATATATTTT. It translates to CASSALNQGNTIYF. The chain combines TRBV2 with TRBJ1-3, with D hard to call. Looked up from germline, CDR1 is SNHLY and CDR2 is FYNNEI. The germline V and J ends were trimmed by 4 bases and 4 bases, with 11 bases remaining between them. The CDR3 has 14 residues.

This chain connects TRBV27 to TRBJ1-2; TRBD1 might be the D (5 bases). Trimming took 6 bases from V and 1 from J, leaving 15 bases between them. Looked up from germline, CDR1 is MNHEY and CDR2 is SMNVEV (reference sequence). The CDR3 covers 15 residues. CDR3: CASSLTGTFNYGYTF. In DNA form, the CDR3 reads TGTGCCAGCAGCTTGACCGGGACGTTTAACTATGGCTACACCTTC.

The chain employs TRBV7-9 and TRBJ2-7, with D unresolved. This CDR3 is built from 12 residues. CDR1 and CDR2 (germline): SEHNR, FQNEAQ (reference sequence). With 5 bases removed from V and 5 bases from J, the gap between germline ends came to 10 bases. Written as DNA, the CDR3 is TGTGCCAGCAGCCTCCGCCCGGACGAGCAGTACTTC. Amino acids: CASSLRPDEQYF.

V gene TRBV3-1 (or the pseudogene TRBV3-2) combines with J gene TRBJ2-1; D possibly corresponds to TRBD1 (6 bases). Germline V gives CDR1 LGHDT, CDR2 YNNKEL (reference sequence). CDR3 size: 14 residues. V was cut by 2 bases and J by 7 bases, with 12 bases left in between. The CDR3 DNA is TGTGCCAGCAGCCAATCAGGGGAAATGAATGAGCAGTTCTTC. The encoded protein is CASSQSGEMNEQFF.

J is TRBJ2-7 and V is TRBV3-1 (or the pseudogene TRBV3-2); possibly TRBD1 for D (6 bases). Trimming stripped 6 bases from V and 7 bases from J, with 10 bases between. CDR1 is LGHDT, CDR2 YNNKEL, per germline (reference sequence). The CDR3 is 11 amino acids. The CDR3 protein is CASSLDREQYF. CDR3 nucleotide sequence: TGTGCCAGCAGTCTCGACAGGGAGCAGTACTTC.

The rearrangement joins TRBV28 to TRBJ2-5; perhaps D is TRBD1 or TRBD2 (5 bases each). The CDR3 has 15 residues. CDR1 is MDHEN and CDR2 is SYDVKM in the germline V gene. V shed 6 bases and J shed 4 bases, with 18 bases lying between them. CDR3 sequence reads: CASSPLAGDGETQYF. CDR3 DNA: TGTGCCAGCAGCCCCCTAGCCGGGGACGGAGAGACCCAGTACTTC.

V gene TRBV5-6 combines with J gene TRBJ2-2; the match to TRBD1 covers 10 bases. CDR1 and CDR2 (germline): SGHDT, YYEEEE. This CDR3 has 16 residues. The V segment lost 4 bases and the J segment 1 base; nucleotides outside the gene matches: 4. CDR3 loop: CASSETGGLNTGELFF. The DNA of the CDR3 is TGTGCCAGCAGCGAGACAGGGGGCTTGAACACCGGGGAGCTGTTTTTT.

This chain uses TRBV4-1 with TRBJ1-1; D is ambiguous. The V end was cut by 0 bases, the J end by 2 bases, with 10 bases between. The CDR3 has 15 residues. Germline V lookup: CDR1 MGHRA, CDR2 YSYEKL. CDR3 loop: CASSQDPGLNTEAFF. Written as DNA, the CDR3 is TGCGCCAGCAGCCAAGATCCAGGTCTCAACACTGAAGCTTTCTTT.

DNA of the CDR3: TGTGCCTGGAGCAGGGTGGACACTGAAGCTTTCTTT. Amino acid sequence: CAWSRVDTEAFF. The chain carries TRBV30 and TRBJ1-1; possibly TRBD1 for D (5 bases). V was pared by 3 bases and J by 3 bases, with 8 bases between. Germline CDR1 GTSNPN, CDR2 SVGIG (reference sequence). The CDR3 extends over 12 amino acids.

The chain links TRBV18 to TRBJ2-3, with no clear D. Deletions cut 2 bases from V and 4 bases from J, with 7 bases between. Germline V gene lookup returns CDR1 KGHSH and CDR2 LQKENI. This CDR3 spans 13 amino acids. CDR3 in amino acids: CASSPAFPDTQYF. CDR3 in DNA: TGTGCCAGCTCACCAGCGTTTCCAGATACGCAGTATTTT.

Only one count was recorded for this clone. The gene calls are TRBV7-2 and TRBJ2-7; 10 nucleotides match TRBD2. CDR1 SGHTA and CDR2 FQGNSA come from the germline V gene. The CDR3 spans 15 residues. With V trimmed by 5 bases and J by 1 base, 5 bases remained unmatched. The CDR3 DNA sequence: TGTGCCAGCAGCCCCGAGCGGGAGGGTTCCTACGAGCAGTACTTC. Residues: CASSPEREGSYEQYF.

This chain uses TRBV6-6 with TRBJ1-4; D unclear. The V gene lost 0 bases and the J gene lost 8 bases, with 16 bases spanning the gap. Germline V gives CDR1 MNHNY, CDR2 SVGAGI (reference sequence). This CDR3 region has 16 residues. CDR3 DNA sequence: TGTGCCAGCAGTTACTCGATCACAGCAGCACCGGAAAAACTGTTTTTT. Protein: CASSYSITAAPEKLFF.

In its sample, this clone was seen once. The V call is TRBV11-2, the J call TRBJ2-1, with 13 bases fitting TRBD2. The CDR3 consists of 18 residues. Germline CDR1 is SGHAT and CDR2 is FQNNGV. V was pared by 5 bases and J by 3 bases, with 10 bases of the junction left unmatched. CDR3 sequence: CASSRRLAGGYGYNEQFF. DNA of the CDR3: TGTGCCAGCAGCCGGAGACTAGCGGGAGGTTATGGCTACAATGAGCAGTTCTTC.

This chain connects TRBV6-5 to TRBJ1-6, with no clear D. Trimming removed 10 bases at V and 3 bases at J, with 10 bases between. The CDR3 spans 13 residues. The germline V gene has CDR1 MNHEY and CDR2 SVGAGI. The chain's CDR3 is CANRPYYNSPLHF. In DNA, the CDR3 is TGTGCCAACAGACCTTACTATAATTCACCCCTCCACTTT.

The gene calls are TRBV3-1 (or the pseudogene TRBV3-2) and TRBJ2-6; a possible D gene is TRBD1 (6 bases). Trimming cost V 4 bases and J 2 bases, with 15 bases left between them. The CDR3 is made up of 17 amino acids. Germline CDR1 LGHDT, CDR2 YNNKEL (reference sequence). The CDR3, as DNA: TGTGCCAGCAGCCGGACGTCAGGACAGACTGGGGCCAACGTCCTGACTTTC. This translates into CASSRTSGQTGANVLTF.

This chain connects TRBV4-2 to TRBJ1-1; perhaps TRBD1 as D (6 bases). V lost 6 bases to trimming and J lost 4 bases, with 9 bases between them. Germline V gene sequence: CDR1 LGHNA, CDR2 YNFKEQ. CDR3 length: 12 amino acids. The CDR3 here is CASRQGGTEAFF. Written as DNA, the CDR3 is TGTGCCAGCAGACAGGGAGGCACTGAAGCTTTCTTT.

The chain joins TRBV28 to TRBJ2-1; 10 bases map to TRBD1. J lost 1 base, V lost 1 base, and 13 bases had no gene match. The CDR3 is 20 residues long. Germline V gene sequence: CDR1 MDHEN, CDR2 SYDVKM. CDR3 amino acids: CASSLLYGTGVPPSYNEQFF. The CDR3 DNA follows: TGTGCCAGCAGTTTATTGTATGGGACAGGGGTTCCTCCTTCCTACAATGAGCAGTTCTTC.

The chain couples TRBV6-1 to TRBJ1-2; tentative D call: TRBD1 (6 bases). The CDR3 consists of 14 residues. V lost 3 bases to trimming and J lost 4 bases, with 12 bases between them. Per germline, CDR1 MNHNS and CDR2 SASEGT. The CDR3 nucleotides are TGTGCCAGCAGTGAGACACAGGGTAGCTATGGCTACACCTTC. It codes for CASSETQGSYGYTF.